A single sample is the source of the 21 T cell receptor beta chains below, sequenced in a study of blood T cells in healthy people across ages. Together with a sample-barcoded 5' primer, a J-beta primer mix was included in a second PCR lasting roughly 6 to 12 cycles. MiXCR was run by TCRdb on the 5' RACE reads, yielding one entry per CDR3 protein. This table has over 1,500,000 distinct CDR3 sequences, more than 35% appearing once. The sequencing input was blood. These receptors came from a human donor in good health.

The chain employs TRBV9 and TRBJ1-3; unclear D gene. Trimming removed 0 bases at V and 4 bases at J, with 8 bases between. The CDR3 spans 14 residues. The germline gives CDR1 SGDLS, CDR2 YYNGEE. The CDR3: CASSVEGFGNTIYF. The CDR3 DNA reads TGTGCCAGCAGCGTAGAAGGGTTCGGAAACACCATATATTTT.

This clonotype showed up just a few times. This sequence joins TRBV5-1 and TRBJ2-3; TRBD1 is a possible D gene (6 bases). From germline, CDR1 is SGHRS and CDR2 YFSETQ. V lost 0 bases and J lost 2, with 10 bases in between. The CDR3 is 15 amino acids. For the CDR3, the DNA is TGCGCCAGCAGCTTGGCTGGGGACACCACAGATACGCAGTATTTT. It translates to CASSLAGDTTDTQYF.

V usage is TRBV6-2 or TRBV6-3 and J usage is TRBJ2-3; 11 nucleotides align to TRBD2. The CDR3 has 15 residues. V lost 6 bases to trimming and J lost 3 bases; unmatched junction nucleotides: 5. The V gene's germline CDR1 is MNHEY and CDR2 SVGEGT. CDR3 residues: CASSDTSGGTDTQYF. CDR3 bases: TGTGCCAGCAGCGATACTAGCGGGGGTACAGATACGCAGTATTTT.

This rearrangement joins TRBV4-3 to TRBJ2-3, with TRBD2 matching over 13 bases. The V gene's germline CDR1 is LGHNA and CDR2 YSLEER. This CDR3 spans 14 amino acids. J lost 8 bases, V lost 4 bases, and 3 bases had no gene match. The CDR3 DNA sequence: TGCGCCAGCAGCCCCGGACTAGCGGGGGCTACGCAGTATTTT. Its translation is CASSPGLAGATQYF.

This clonotype was recorded a few times. The chain uses TRBV27 and TRBJ2-7, with TRBD1 matching 10 bases. The trim removed 3 bases at V and 3 bases at J, leaving 5 bases unmatched. The germline CDR1 and CDR2 sequences are MNHEY and SMNVEV (reference sequence). The CDR3 is 15 residues long. The CDR3 sequence is CASSFRGQGIYEQYF. In DNA, the CDR3 is TGTGCCAGCAGTTTCAGGGGACAGGGGATCTACGAGCAGTACTTC.

This chain joins TRBV4-2 and TRBJ2-1; 9 bases are a match to TRBD2. The trim removed 0 bases at V and 5 bases at J, leaving 5 bases unmatched. This CDR3 has 16 amino acids. Germline V lookup: CDR1 LGHNA, CDR2 YNFKEQ. CDR3 bases: TGTGCCAGCAGCCAAGAGATAGCGGGGGAGGACAATGAGCAGTTCTTC. Translating gives CASSQEIAGEDNEQFF.

The chain has TRBV7-9 and TRBJ2-7; no clear D. The ends were cut back, 4 bases at V and 5 bases at J, with 12 bases in the middle. The CDR3 contains 13 residues. Germline V gene lookup returns CDR1 SEHNR and CDR2 FQNEAQ (reference sequence). The CDR3 region has the DNA TGTGCCAGCAGCTCCGTAGAGGTAAACGAGCAGTACTTC. Protein product: CASSSVEVNEQYF.

The chain combines TRBV7-9 with TRBJ2-5; D may be TRBD2 (5 bases). The CDR3 is 13 residues long. V lost 2 bases to trimming and J lost 5 bases, with 9 bases between them. Per germline, CDR1 SEHNR and CDR2 FQNEAQ (reference sequence). This CDR3 reads CASSLLSVETQYF. In DNA, the CDR3 is TGTGCCAGCAGCTTACTTAGCGTTGAGACCCAGTACTTC.

The V gene is TRBV12-3 or TRBV12-4, the J gene TRBJ1-1; D remains ambiguous. The CDR3 is 14 amino acids. V was cut by 2 bases and J by 4 bases, with 11 bases left in between. The CDR3 loop is CASSLMVQATEAFF. The CDR3 nucleotides read TGTGCCAGCAGTTTAATGGTCCAAGCCACTGAAGCTTTCTTT.

The rearrangement joins TRBV9 to TRBJ1-2; D remains unclear. Looked up from germline, CDR1 is SGDLS and CDR2 is YYNGEE. CDR3 length: 15 residues. Trimming took 0 bases from V and 0 from J, leaving 9 bases between them. The CDR3 DNA reads TGTGCCAGCAGCGTAGTACCCGACGCTAACTATGGCTACACCTTC. Protein sequence: CASSVVPDANYGYTF.

This clonotype was counted between two and nine times. V usage is TRBV29-1 and J usage is TRBJ1-2; 7 nucleotides match TRBD1. The CDR3 is made up of 13 amino acids. V shed 5 bases, J shed 4 bases, and the junction held 7 bases outside the gene matches. Germline-derived CDR1 and CDR2 are SQVTM and ANQGSEA. CDR3 sequence reads: CSVWTGRGYGYTF. For the CDR3, the DNA is TGCAGCGTTTGGACAGGTCGAGGCTATGGCTACACCTTC.

This clonotype came up a few times. The chain has TRBV29-1 and TRBJ2-1, with 11 positions matching TRBD1. The CDR3 contains 13 residues. Germline V gene data show CDR1 as SQVTM and CDR2 as ANQGSEA. V was clipped by 7 bases and J by 7 bases; unmatched bases: 6. The CDR3 is CSAGQGAANEQFF. CDR3 nucleotides: TGCAGCGCCGGACAGGGGGCTGCGAATGAGCAGTTCTTC.

The chain employs TRBV4-3 and TRBJ2-3, with no clear D. The germline CDR1 and CDR2 sequences are LGHNA and YSLEER. The V and J ends lost 0 bases and 5 bases respectively, with 12 bases between them. The CDR3 contains 15 residues. CDR3: CASSQDPDTLDTQYF. As DNA, the CDR3 is TGCGCCAGCAGCCAAGATCCCGATACCCTAGATACGCAGTATTTT.

The V and J genes are TRBV13 and TRBJ2-7, with D perhaps TRBD1 (6 bases). In germline, CDR1 is PRHDT, CDR2 FYEKMQ (reference sequence). V was pared by 4 bases and J by 7 bases, with 23 bases between. There are 16 residues in the CDR3. This CDR3 is CASSSTGQPPYNEQYF. The DNA for the CDR3 is TGTGCCAGCAGCTCCACAGGGCAGCCGCCCTACAATGAGCAGTACTTC.

This rearrangement joins TRBV5-1 to TRBJ2-3, with TRBD1 matching 9 bases. The CDR3 is 17 residues long. V trimming: 0 bases; J trimming: 2 bases; junction bases outside the gene matches: 7. The germline V gene encodes CDR1 SGHRS and CDR2 YFSETQ. The chain's CDR3 is CASSLGVGTGNTDTQYF. The CDR3 nucleotides read TGCGCCAGCAGCTTGGGTGTCGGGACAGGGAACACAGATACGCAGTATTTT. The full variable domain, completed using reference TRBV5-1 and TRBJ2-3, is KAGVTQTPRYLIKTRGQQVTLSCSPISGHRSVSWYQQTPGQGLQFLFEYFSETQRNKGNFPGRFSGRQFSNSRSEMNVSTLELGDSALYLCASSLGVGTGNTDTQYFGPGTRLTVL.

As regards this clonotype: This may be a read error: a much more frequent sequence differs by one nucleotide. This chain links TRBV29-1 with TRBJ2-5; the D call may be TRBD1 or TRBD2 (7 bases each). The CDR3 length is 19 residues. V lost 5 bases, J lost 11 bases, and 39 bases lay in between. The germline V gene has CDR1 SQVTM and CDR2 ANQGSEA. The CDR3 DNA reads TGCAGCGTTCAAAAATTTGGGACAGCCGAAACCTGGGACTACAATGAGCAGTACTTC. Translating it yields CSVQKFGTAETWDYNEQYF.

This chain connects TRBV6-5 to TRBJ2-1; 12 nucleotides match TRBD2. After removal of 5 bases from V and 4 bases from J, the junction contained 6 bases not matched to a gene. The germline V gene has CDR1 MNHEY and CDR2 SVGAGI. The CDR3 length is 16 residues. The DNA for the CDR3 is TGTGCCAGCAGTGATACTAGCGGGGGGAGGTACAATGAGCAGTTCTTC. It specifies CASSDTSGGRYNEQFF.

This chain connects TRBV6-6 to TRBJ1-4; D ambiguous. There are 11 residues in the CDR3. The V gene lost 10 bases and the J gene lost 8 bases, with 11 bases spanning the gap. Germline CDR1 MNHNY, CDR2 SVGAGI (reference sequence). CDR3 in DNA: TGTGCCACCCAGGAGAGGGAAAAACTGTTTTTT. Its protein product is CATQEREKLFF.

V and J are TRBV4-3 and TRBJ1-1; possible D gene TRBD1, 5 bases. V shed 1 base and J shed 5 bases, with 17 bases lying between them. CDR1 and CDR2 from the germline V gene are LGHNA and YSLEER. The CDR3 runs 16 residues. CDR3 loop: CASSQALVQGWTEAFF. The CDR3 nucleotides are TGCGCCAGCAGCCAAGCACTAGTTCAGGGTTGGACTGAAGCTTTCTTT.

This clonotype was seen a few times. The gene calls are TRBV7-6 and TRBJ2-1; TRBD2 agrees at 13 bases. The CDR3 loop spans 17 amino acids. Germline CDR1 and CDR2: SGHVS and FNYEAQ. Losses at the gene ends were 1 base for V and 4 bases for J; bases not matched to a gene: 4. DNA of the CDR3: TGTGCCAGCAGCTTAGATACTAGCGGGGGGGCTTACAATGAGCAGTTCTTC. It yields the protein CASSLDTSGGAYNEQFF.

CDR3 coding DNA: TGTGCCAGCACCATCGACGGGACATCTAACTATGGCTACACCTTC. This sequence encodes CASTIDGTSNYGYTF. The chain is built from TRBV7-2 and TRBJ1-2; perhaps TRBD1 as D (6 bases). Trimming cost V 7 bases and J 0 bases, with 15 bases left between them. This CDR3 has 15 amino acids. Germline CDR1 is SGHTA and CDR2 is FQGNSA.